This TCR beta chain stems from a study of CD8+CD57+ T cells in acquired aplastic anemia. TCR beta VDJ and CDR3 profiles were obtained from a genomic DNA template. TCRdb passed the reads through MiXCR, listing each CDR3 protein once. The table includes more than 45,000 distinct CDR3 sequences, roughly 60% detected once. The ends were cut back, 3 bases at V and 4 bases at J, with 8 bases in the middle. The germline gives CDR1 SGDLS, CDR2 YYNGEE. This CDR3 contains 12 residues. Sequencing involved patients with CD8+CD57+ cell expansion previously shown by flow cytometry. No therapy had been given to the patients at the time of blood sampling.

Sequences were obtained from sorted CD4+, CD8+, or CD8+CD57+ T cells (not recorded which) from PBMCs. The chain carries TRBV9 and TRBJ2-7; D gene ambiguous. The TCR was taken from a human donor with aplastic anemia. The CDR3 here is CASSGDGYEQYF. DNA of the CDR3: TGTGCCAGCAGCGGAGACGGATACGAGCAGTACTTC. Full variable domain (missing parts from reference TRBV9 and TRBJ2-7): DSGVTQTPKHLITATGQRVTLRCSPRSGDLSVYWYQQSLDQGLQFLIQYYNGEERAKGNILERFSAQQFPDLHSELNLSSLELGDSALYFCASSGDGYEQYFGPGTRLTVT.